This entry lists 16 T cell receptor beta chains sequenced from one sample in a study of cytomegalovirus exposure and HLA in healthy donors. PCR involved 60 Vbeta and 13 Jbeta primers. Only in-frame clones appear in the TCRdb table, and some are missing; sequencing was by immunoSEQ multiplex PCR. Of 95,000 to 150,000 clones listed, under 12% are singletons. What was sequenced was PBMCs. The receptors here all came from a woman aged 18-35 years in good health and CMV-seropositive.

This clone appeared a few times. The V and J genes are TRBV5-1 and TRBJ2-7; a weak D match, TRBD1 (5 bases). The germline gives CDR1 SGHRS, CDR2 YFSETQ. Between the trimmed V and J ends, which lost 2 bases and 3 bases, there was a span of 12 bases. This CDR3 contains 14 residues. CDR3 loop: CASSLGQGLYEQYF. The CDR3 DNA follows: TGCGCCAGCAGCTTAGGACAAGGCCTCTACGAGCAGTACTTC.

CDR3 in amino acids: CASRQVGLAVYEQYF. CDR3 in DNA: TGTGCCAGCAGACAGGTGGGACTAGCAGTTTACGAGCAGTACTTC. This chain links TRBV6-6 with TRBJ2-7; 9 nucleotides agree with TRBD2. Germline loops: CDR1 MNHNY, CDR2 SVGAGI (reference sequence). Trimming at V came to 6 bases and at J to 4 bases, leaving 10 bases not matched to a gene. The CDR3 length is 15 residues.

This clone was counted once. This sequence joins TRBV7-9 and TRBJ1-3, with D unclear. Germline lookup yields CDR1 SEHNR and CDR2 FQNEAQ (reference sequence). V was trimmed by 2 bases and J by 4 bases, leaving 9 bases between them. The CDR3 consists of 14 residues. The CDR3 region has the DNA TGTGCCAGCAGCTTACCAGAACAGGGAAACACCATATATTTT. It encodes CASSLPEQGNTIYF.

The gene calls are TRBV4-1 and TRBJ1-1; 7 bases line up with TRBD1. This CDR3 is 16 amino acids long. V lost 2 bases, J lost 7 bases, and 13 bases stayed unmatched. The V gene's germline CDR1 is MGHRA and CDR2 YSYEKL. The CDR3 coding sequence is TGCGCCAGCAGCCAACAAGTAACAGGGGCCCTTTTTGAAGCTTTCTTT. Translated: CASSQQVTGALFEAFF.

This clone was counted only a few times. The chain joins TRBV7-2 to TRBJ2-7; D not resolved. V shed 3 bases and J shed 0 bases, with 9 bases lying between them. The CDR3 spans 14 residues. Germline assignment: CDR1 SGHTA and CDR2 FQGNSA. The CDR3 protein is CASSFRVFSYEQYF. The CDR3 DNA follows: TGTGCCAGCAGCTTCCGGGTATTCTCCTACGAGCAGTACTTC.

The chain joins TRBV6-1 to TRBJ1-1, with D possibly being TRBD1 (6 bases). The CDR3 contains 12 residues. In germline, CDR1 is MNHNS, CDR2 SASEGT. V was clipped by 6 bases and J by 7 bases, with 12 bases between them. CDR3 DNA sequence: TGTGCCAGCAGCAGGGGAGCGTTTGAAGCTTTCTTT. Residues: CASSRGAFEAFF.

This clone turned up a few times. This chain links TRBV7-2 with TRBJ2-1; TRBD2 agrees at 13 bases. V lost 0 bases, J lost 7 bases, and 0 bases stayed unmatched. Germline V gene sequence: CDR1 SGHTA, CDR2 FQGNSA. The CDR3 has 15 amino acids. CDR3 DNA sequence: TGTGCCAGCAGCTTAGCGGGACTAGCGGGAAATGAGCAGTTCTTC. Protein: CASSLAGLAGNEQFF.

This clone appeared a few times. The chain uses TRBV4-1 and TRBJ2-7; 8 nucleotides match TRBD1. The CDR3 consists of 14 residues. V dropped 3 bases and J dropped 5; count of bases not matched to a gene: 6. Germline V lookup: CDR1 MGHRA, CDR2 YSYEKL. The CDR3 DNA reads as TGCGCCAGCAGCCAGGAAATGACAGGGGACGAGCAGTACTTC. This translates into CASSQEMTGDEQYF.

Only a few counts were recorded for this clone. CDR3 protein: CATKQGPLYEQYF. The CDR3 bases are TGTGCCACCAAACAGGGGCCCCTCTACGAGCAGTACTTC. The chain is built from TRBV28 and TRBJ2-5, with 7 bases fitting TRBD1. The end of the DNA aligns better with TRBJ2-7, so the J call may be wrong. The length of the CDR3 is 13 residues. Germline CDR1 is MDHEN and CDR2 is SYDVKM.

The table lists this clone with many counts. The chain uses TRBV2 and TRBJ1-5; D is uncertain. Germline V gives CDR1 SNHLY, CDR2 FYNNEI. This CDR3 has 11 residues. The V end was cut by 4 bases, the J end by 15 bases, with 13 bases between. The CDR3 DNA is TGTGCCAGCAGTGTGTCCGACCTAGTGCATTTT. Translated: CASSVSDLVHF. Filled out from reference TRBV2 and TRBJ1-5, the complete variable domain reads EPEVTQTPSHQVTQMGQEVILRCVPISNHLYFYWYRQILGQKVEFLVSFYNNEISEKSEIFDDQFSVERPDGSNFTLKIRSTKLEDSAMYFCASSVSDLVHFGDGTRLSIL.

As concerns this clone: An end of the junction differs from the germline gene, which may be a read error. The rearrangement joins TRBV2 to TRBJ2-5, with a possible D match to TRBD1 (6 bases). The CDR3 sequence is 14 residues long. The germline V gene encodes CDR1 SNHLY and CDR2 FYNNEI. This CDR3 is CASREGQSGETQYF. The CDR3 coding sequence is TGTGCCAGCAGGGAAGGACAGTCCGGGGAGACCCAGTACTTC.

The CDR3 coding sequence is TGTGCCAGCAGCTTAGGACAGAACACCATATATTTT. This translates into CASSLGQNTIYF. J is TRBJ1-3 and V is TRBV5-4; TRBD1 might be the D (6 bases). This CDR3 comprises 12 residues. CDR1 SGHNT and CDR2 YYREEE come from the germline V gene (reference sequence). V shed 2 bases and J shed 7 bases, with 7 bases lying between them.

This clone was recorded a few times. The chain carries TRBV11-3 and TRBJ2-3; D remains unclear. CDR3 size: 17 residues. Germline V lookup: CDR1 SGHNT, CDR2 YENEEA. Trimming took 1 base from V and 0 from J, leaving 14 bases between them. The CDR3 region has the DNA TGTGCCAGCAGCTTAGGAATATCACTGTCTAGCACAGATACGCAGTATTTT. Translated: CASSLGISLSSTDTQYF.

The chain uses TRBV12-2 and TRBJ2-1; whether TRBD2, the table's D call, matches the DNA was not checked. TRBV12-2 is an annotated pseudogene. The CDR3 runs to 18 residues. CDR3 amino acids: CASRSGTSGRAVENEQFF. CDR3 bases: TGTGCAAGTCGCTCCGGGACTAGCGGGAGGGCCGTAGAGAATGAGCAGTTCTTC.

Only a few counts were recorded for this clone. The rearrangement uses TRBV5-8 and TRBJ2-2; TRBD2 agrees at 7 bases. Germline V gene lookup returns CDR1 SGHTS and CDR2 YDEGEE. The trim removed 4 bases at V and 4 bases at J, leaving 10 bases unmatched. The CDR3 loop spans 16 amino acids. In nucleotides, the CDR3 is TGTGCCAGCAGCCTACTGGGCGGGAGTCGCACCGGGGAGCTGTTTTTT. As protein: CASSLLGGSRTGELFF.

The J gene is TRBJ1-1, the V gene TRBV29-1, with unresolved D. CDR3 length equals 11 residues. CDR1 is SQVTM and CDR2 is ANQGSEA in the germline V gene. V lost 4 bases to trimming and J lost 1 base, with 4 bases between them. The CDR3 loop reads CSVVKNTEAFF. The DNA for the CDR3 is TGCAGCGTTGTTAAGAACACTGAAGCTTTCTTT.